The rows below give T cell receptor beta chains drawn from one sample of a study of STAT5B mutations in CD4+ large granular lymphocyte leukemia. Profiled with immunoSEQ multiplex PCR; TCRdb holds only in-frame clones, not every one. The sample holds tens of thousands of clones, around three quarters seen once. Source material: CD4+ T cells from blood buffy coats. The receptors here all came from a human donor in good health. Each CDR3 is given with its conserved first and last residue. A D gene is named only where the DNA matches it firmly. The size entry is marked missing in some rows and otherwise reads once, few, many or a size class.

TRBD2	-	TRBV7-2	TRBJ2-5	CASSLGGGGAETQYF	TGTGCCAGCAGCTTAGGGGGCGGGGGGGCGGAGACCCAGTACTTC
-	-	TRBV5-1	TRBJ1-2	CASSLAGIGGGYTF	TGCGCCAGCAGCTTGGCTGGGATAGGTGGAGGCTACACCTTC
-	few	TRBV11-2	TRBJ1-5	CASSIDRSRVQPQHF	TGTGCCAGCAGTATTGACCGAAGTCGGGTTCAGCCCCAGCATTTT
-	-	TRBV18	TRBJ2-1	CASSPLESVGEQFF	TGTGCCAGCTCACCACTGGAAAGCGTGGGTGAGCAGTTCTTC
-	-	TRBV4-2	TRBJ1-1	CASSQVGTGVEVNTEAFF	TGTGCCAGCAGCCAAGTGGGGACGGGGGTTGAAGTGAACACTGAAGCTTTCTTT
-	-	TRBV5-1	TRBJ2-5	CASSLEGSGWETQYF	TGCGCCAGCTCCCTGGAAGGTTCTGGCTGGGAGACCCAGTACTTC
TRBD1	-	TRBV27	TRBJ1-2	CAVGRGTENYGYTF	TGTGCCGTGGGGAGGGGGACAGAAAACTATGGCTACACCTTC
-	-	TRBV4-1	TRBJ2-1	CASSQTGYSYNEQFF	TGCGCCAGCAGCCAAACCGGGTACTCCTACAATGAGCAGTTCTTC
TRBD1	-	TRBV25-1	TRBJ2-3	CASSPGQGTDTQYF	TGTGCCAGCAGCCCGGGACAGGGGACCGATACGCAGTATTTT
-	once	TRBV5-4	TRBJ2-5	CASSLTGSRETQYF	TGTGCCAGCAGCTTGACGGGGTCGCGGGAGACCCAGTACTTC